One sample yielded the 26 T cell receptor beta chains listed below, sequenced in a study of T-cell memory formation after mild COVID-19. TCRdb analysed the 5' RACE reads with MiXCR anew, one entry per CDR3 protein. The data contain 200,000 to 300,000 distinct CDR3 sequences, approximately 15% of them singletons. The sequencing sample was made of PBMCs or a T cell subset sorted from them (not recorded which). The receptors here all came from a young man who had mild COVID-19 (a few samples of this study predate the infection). Cell type and time point are not known.

Many counts were recorded for this clonotype. This sequence joins TRBV7-3 and TRBJ2-1; TRBD1 is a possible D gene (6 bases). The V gene's germline CDR1 is SGHTA and CDR2 FQGTGA. The CDR3 has 14 residues. The V end was cut by 5 bases, the J end by 0 bases, with 8 bases between. The CDR3: CASSQGSSYNEQFF. CDR3 bases: TGTGCCAGCAGCCAGGGGAGCTCCTACAATGAGCAGTTCTTC.

In this sample, this clonotype turned up a few times. The genes are TRBV7-9 and TRBJ1-2, with D tentatively TRBD1 (6 bases). The germline V gene encodes CDR1 SEHNR and CDR2 FQNEAQ (reference sequence). The CDR3 is made up of 14 amino acids. V was shortened by 1 base and J by 4 bases, with 10 bases between the two germline ends. Here the CDR3 reads CASSLGMDSYGYTF. For the CDR3, the DNA is TGTGCCAGCAGCTTAGGGATGGACAGCTATGGCTACACCTTC.

There are many counts of this clonotype. The chain is built from TRBV12-3 or TRBV12-4 and TRBJ1-1; 9 positions match TRBD1. V dropped 6 bases and J dropped 4; count of bases not matched to a gene: 6. There are 14 residues in the CDR3. CDR3: CASRSQGAPTEAFF. In DNA, the CDR3 is TGTGCCAGCAGGTCACAGGGGGCGCCCACTGAAGCTTTCTTT.

In this sample, this clonotype turned up a few times. For the CDR3, the DNA is TGTGCCAGCAGCCAAGGGCGGCGCAATCAGCCCCAGCATTTT. Translating gives CASSQGRRNQPQHF. The V call is TRBV3-1, the J call TRBJ1-5; D is undetermined. The ends were cut back, 1 base at V and 2 bases at J, with 6 bases in the middle. Germline values: CDR1 LGHDT, CDR2 YNNKEL (reference sequence). The CDR3 extends over 14 amino acids.

This chain links TRBV11-2 with TRBJ1-1, with no clear D. From germline, CDR1 is SGHAT and CDR2 FQNNGV. The CDR3 length is 15 residues. The V end lost 0 bases, the J end lost 0 bases, and 8 bases lay between the germline ends. The CDR3 reads CASSLDTSLNTEAFF. The CDR3 nucleotides read TGTGCCAGCAGCTTAGATACGAGTCTGAACACTGAAGCTTTCTTT.

There are a few counts of this clonotype. The chain employs TRBV7-2 and TRBJ2-7, with D unclear. CDR3 length: 15 amino acids. V lost 5 bases and J lost 3, with 17 bases in between. Looked up from germline, CDR1 is SGHTA and CDR2 is FQGNSA. The CDR3 is CASSTPTAGRYEQYF. CDR3 in DNA: TGTGCCAGCAGCACGCCCACAGCAGGCCGCTACGAGCAGTACTTC.

In its sample, this clonotype was seen many times. The chain uses TRBV27 and TRBJ1-1; maybe TRBD1 (6 bases). V was cut by 8 bases and J by 4 bases, with 20 bases left in between. Germline CDR1 MNHEY, CDR2 SMNVEV (reference sequence). This CDR3 region has 15 residues. The CDR3 loop is CASFSVLGAATEAFF. In nucleotides, the CDR3 is TGTGCCAGCTTCTCCGTTTTGGGGGCGGCCACTGAAGCTTTCTTT.

V gene TRBV15 combines with J gene TRBJ2-7, with D unresolved. Germline CDR1 is LNHNV and CDR2 is YYDKDF (reference sequence). CDR3 length equals 13 residues. V was pared by 0 bases and J by 6 bases, with 9 bases between. The CDR3 bases are TGTGCCACCAGCAGAGATACGACGGGCGAGCAGTACTTC. Protein sequence: CATSRDTTGEQYF.

This clonotype was seen only a few times. The chain is built from TRBV4-2 and TRBJ2-5; TRBD1 aligns across 8 bases. V was clipped by 5 bases and J by 5 bases; unmatched bases: 10. Per germline, CDR1 LGHNA and CDR2 YNFKEQ. CDR3 size: 15 residues. The CDR3 is CASSVQQGAGETQYF. CDR3 in DNA: TGTGCCAGCAGCGTACAGCAGGGGGCTGGGGAGACCCAGTACTTC.

This clonotype came up many times. The genes are TRBV6-5 and TRBJ2-7, with 7 nucleotides matching TRBD1. V dropped 6 bases and J dropped 0; count of bases not matched to a gene: 11. The CDR3 is 16 amino acids. Germline CDR1 reads MNHEY; CDR2 reads SVGAGI. The CDR3 protein is CASSPRQGVSSYEQYF. CDR3 DNA: TGTGCCAGCAGCCCTAGACAGGGAGTAAGCTCCTACGAGCAGTACTTC.

This clonotype was counted a few times. The gene calls are TRBV7-8 and TRBJ2-7; 7 bases align to TRBD1. Trimming at V came to 5 bases and at J to 6 bases, leaving 13 bases not matched to a gene. The germline gives CDR1 SGHVS, CDR2 FQNEAQ. The CDR3 extends over 15 amino acids. The CDR3 reads CASSQLTGPPGEQYF. The CDR3 nucleotides read TGTGCCAGCAGCCAACTGACAGGGCCCCCCGGCGAGCAGTACTTC.

As regards this clonotype: A read error may be the cause here, since a much bigger clone is one base away. The genes are TRBV12-3 or TRBV12-4 and TRBJ2-3; D may be TRBD2 (7 bases). The CDR3 is 12 residues long. Trimming shortened V by 8 bases and J by 4 bases, and 10 bases separated the two germline ends. The CDR3 spells CASGGASDTQYF. The CDR3 DNA is TGTGCCAGCGGGGGGGCCTCAGATACGCAGTATTTT.

The gene calls are TRBV20-1 and TRBJ2-5; TRBD2 might be the D (5 bases). Germline-derived CDR1 and CDR2 are DFQATT and SNEGSKA (reference sequence). The CDR3 length is 13 residues. V shed 3 bases and J shed 3 bases, with 11 bases lying between them. The CDR3 loop reads CSASSAGKETQYF. The CDR3 DNA sequence: TGCAGTGCTAGTAGTGCCGGGAAAGAGACCCAGTACTTC.

This clonotype was observed a handful of times. The chain recombines TRBV28 with TRBJ1-5; the match to TRBD1 covers 8 bases. This CDR3 comprises 15 residues. Germline V gene lookup returns CDR1 MDHEN and CDR2 SYDVKM. With 2 bases clipped from V and 3 bases from J, the junction kept 3 bases outside the gene matches. CDR3 DNA sequence: TGTGCCAGCAGTTTAAGGACAGGGTTCAATCAGCCCCAGCATTTT. Translating it yields CASSLRTGFNQPQHF.

This rearrangement joins TRBV7-2 to TRBJ2-5; possibly TRBD1 for D (6 bases). The CDR3 is 14 residues long. Deletions cut 3 bases from V and 2 bases from J, with 10 bases between. Germline V gene data show CDR1 as SGHTA and CDR2 as FQGNSA. The CDR3 coding sequence is TGTGCCAGCAGCTTTGGTGACAGGCAAGAGACCCAGTACTTC. Its protein product is CASSFGDRQETQYF.

This clonotype was observed a few times. The V gene is TRBV20-1, the J gene TRBJ2-7; D gene ambiguous. The germline V and J ends were trimmed by 5 bases and 3 bases, with 14 bases remaining between them. Germline V gene sequence: CDR1 DFQATT, CDR2 SNEGSKA (reference sequence). The CDR3 has 13 residues. CDR3 protein: CSARTGRGYEQYF. DNA of the CDR3: TGCAGTGCTCGGACCGGGCGAGGCTACGAGCAGTACTTC.

This chain connects TRBV10-3 to TRBJ2-2; D not certain. Germline CDR1 ENHRY, CDR2 SYGVKD. V was cut by 3 bases and J by 3 bases, with 8 bases left in between. The CDR3 totals 14 residues. CDR3 residues: CAISDIQYTGELFF. CDR3 coding DNA: TGTGCCATCAGTGACATACAGTACACCGGGGAGCTGTTTTTT.

This chain connects TRBV6-5 to TRBJ2-7; D possibly corresponds to TRBD1 (5 bases). The CDR3 runs 15 residues. The germline V and J ends were trimmed by 0 bases and 3 bases, with 12 bases remaining between them. The V gene's germline CDR1 is MNHEY and CDR2 SVGAGI. CDR3 nucleotide sequence: TGTGCCAGCAGTTACTCGCCAGGGTTTAACTACGAGCAGTACTTC. Its translation is CASSYSPGFNYEQYF.

This sequence joins TRBV7-9 and TRBJ2-3, with unresolved D. V was pared by 5 bases and J by 7 bases, with 10 bases between. The CDR3 sequence is 12 residues long. Germline CDR1 SEHNR, CDR2 FQNEAQ (reference sequence). Written as DNA, the CDR3 is TGTGCCAGCAGCCCCCTCAGAAATACGCAGTATTTT. It specifies CASSPLRNTQYF. The variable domain in full, with the rest retrieved from reference TRBV7-9 and TRBJ2-3, is DTGVSQNPRHKITKRGQNVTFRCDPISEHNRLYWYRQTLGQGPEFLTYFQNEAQLEKSRLLSDRFSAERPKGSFSTLEIQRTEQGDSAMYLCASSPLRNTQYFGPGTRLTVL.

The table lists this clonotype with a few counts. The rearrangement links TRBV7-9 to TRBJ2-7; tentative D call: TRBD2 (7 bases). V lost 10 bases, J lost 2 bases, and 15 bases lay in between. CDR3 length equals 13 residues. Germline values: CDR1 SEHNR, CDR2 FQNEAQ (reference sequence). CDR3 loop: CATRRGPAYEQYV. DNA of the CDR3: TGTGCCACCCGGCGGGGGCCAGCCTACGAGCAGTACGTC.

Only a few counts were recorded for this clonotype. CDR3 sequence: CAITRGQANVLTF. CDR3 DNA sequence: TGTGCCATCACAAGGGGCCAGGCCAACGTCCTGACTTTC. V is TRBV10-3 and J is TRBJ2-6, with a weak D call TRBD1 (5 bases). Trimming stripped 7 bases from V and 6 bases from J, with 10 bases between. The CDR3 totals 13 residues. Germline V gives CDR1 ENHRY, CDR2 SYGVKD.

The genes are TRBV29-1 and TRBJ1-2; D is possibly TRBD1 (5 bases). The germline V gene encodes CDR1 SQVTM and CDR2 ANQGSEA. The CDR3 sequence is 14 residues long. The ends were cut back, 5 bases at V and 4 bases at J, with 17 bases in the middle. For the CDR3, the DNA is TGCAGCGTTTCCGGGACGGACGAAAGCTATGGCTACACCTTC. This gives the protein CSVSGTDESYGYTF.

The rearrangement links TRBV5-1 to TRBJ2-1; 8 bases agree with TRBD1. V shed 5 bases and J 9 bases; nucleotides not matched to a gene: 7. The CDR3 sequence is 13 residues long. The germline V gene has CDR1 SGHRS and CDR2 YFSETQ. The CDR3 is CASSMTGVTEQFF. The CDR3 DNA reads as TGCGCCAGCAGTATGACAGGGGTAACTGAGCAGTTCTTC.

The V and J genes are TRBV3-1 and TRBJ2-3; no reliable D call. Looked up from germline, CDR1 is LGHDT and CDR2 is YNNKEL (reference sequence). Trimming shortened V by 5 bases and J by 4 bases, and 7 bases separated the two germline ends. CDR3 length equals 12 residues. CDR3 sequence (DNA): TGTGCCAGCAGCTCAAGTTCAGATACGCAGTATTTT. Protein product: CASSSSSDTQYF.

This clonotype was counted between two and nine times. This chain links TRBV20-1 with TRBJ1-1; the match to TRBD1 covers 7 bases. The J segment lost 7 bases and the V segment lost 0 bases, leaving 8 bases of the junction unmatched. The CDR3 is 14 residues long. Germline V gene sequence: CDR1 DFQATT, CDR2 SNEGSKA (reference sequence). The CDR3 DNA is TGCAGTGCTAGAGATTTGGGCAGGGGGATTGAAGCTTTCTTT. Translating it yields CSARDLGRGIEAFF.

The J gene is TRBJ2-1, the V gene TRBV6-2 or TRBV6-3, with D maybe TRBD1 (5 bases). Per the germline V gene, CDR1 is MNHEY and CDR2 is SVGEGT. Trimming cost V 4 bases and J 6 bases, with 16 bases left between them. The CDR3 is made up of 15 amino acids. The CDR3 region is CASSSDSPLFNEQFF. The CDR3 DNA is TGTGCCAGCAGTTCCGACAGTCCCCTTTTCAATGAGCAGTTCTTC.